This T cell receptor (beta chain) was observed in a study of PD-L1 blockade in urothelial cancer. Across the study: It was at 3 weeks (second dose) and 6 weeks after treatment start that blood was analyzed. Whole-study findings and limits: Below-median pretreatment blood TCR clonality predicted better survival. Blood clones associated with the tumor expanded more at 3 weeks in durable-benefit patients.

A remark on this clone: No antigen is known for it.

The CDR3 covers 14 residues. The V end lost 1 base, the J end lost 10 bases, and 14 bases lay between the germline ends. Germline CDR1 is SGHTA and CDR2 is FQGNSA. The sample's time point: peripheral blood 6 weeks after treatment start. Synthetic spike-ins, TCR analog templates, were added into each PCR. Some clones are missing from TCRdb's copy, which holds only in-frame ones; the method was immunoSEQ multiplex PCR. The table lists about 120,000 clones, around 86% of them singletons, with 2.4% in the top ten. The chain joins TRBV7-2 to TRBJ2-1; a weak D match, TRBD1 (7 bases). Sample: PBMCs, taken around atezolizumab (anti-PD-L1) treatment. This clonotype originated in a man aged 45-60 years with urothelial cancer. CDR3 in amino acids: CASSLGQGGKEQFF. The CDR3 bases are TGTGCCAGCAGCTTAGGGCAGGGGGGTAAGGAGCAGTTCTTC.